A single sample is the source of the 13 T cell receptor beta chains below, sequenced in a study of spatial heterogeneity in lung cancer. MiXCR, applied by TCRdb to the 5' RACE reads, yields one record per CDR3 protein. This sample has 110,000 or so distinct CDR3 sequences, with 10% to 13% found just once. Time point: blood at routine non-recurrence follow-up after resection. This specimen was PBMCs, taken at follow-up. These receptors originate from a female donor with early-stage non-small cell lung cancer.

There are many counts of this clonotype. This sequence joins TRBV7-9 and TRBJ1-1, with 9 bases identical to TRBD1. This CDR3 has 14 residues. Trimming at V came to 3 bases and at J to 4 bases, leaving 3 bases not matched to a gene. From germline, CDR1 is SEHNR and CDR2 FQNEAQ (reference sequence). CDR3 nucleotides: TGTGCCAGCAGCTTTGGGACAGGGTTCACTGAAGCTTTCTTT. Encoded protein: CASSFGTGFTEAFF.

This clonotype was observed a few times. The genes are TRBV11-2 and TRBJ1-1; 9 nucleotides line up with TRBD1. The CDR3 runs to 15 residues. CDR1 and CDR2 (germline): SGHAT, FQNNGV. Trimming cost V 2 bases and J 14 bases; bases outside gene matches: 15. The CDR3 here is CASSLSLGQGHGEFF. CDR3 nucleotides: TGTGCCAGCAGCTTAAGCCTTGGACAGGGGCACGGGGAATTCTTT.

The chain couples TRBV6-6 to TRBJ2-3, with D perhaps matching TRBD1 or TRBD2 (5 bases each). V dropped 3 bases and J dropped 6 bases, with 13 bases sitting between them. Germline CDR1 MNHNY, CDR2 SVGAGI (reference sequence). CDR3 size: 14 residues. CDR3 nucleotides: TGTGCCAGCAGTTATATATTCGGGGCTGATACGCAGTATTTT. This sequence encodes CASSYIFGADTQYF.

This clonotype has a count of ten or more. The V gene is TRBV6-1, the J gene TRBJ2-4; weak D call: TRBD2 (5 bases). Germline V gives CDR1 MNHNS, CDR2 SASEGT. The V end was cut by 0 bases, the J end by 1 base, with 10 bases between. The CDR3 extends over 16 amino acids. The CDR3: CASSEAPGNAKNIQYF. In nucleotides, the CDR3 is TGTGCCAGCAGTGAAGCCCCCGGGAACGCCAAAAACATTCAGTACTTC.

This clonotype was picked up a small number of times. The rearrangement links TRBV19 to TRBJ2-2; 8 bases align to TRBD2. The CDR3 totals 16 residues. Germline loops: CDR1 LNHDA, CDR2 SQIVND (reference sequence). After removal of 7 bases from V and 4 bases from J, the junction contained 11 bases not matched to a gene. The CDR3 DNA is TGTGCCAGTACCGCCCCAACTAGCGGCCCCACCGGGGAGCTGTTTTTT. This codes for CASTAPTSGPTGELFF.

This clonotype was found a few times. CDR3: CASRGMTGGNTGELFF. In nucleotides, the CDR3 is TGCGCCAGCAGAGGGATGACAGGGGGTAACACCGGGGAGCTGTTTTTT. The genes are TRBV4-1 and TRBJ2-2; the match to TRBD1 covers 9 bases. This CDR3 has 16 amino acids. The V and J ends lost 6 bases and 2 bases, in that order; junction bases with no gene match: 7. Germline CDR1 and CDR2: MGHRA and YSYEKL.

This clonotype was counted a few times. This chain uses TRBV20-1 with TRBJ2-7; 11 nucleotides agree with TRBD2. The germline V gene encodes CDR1 DFQATT and CDR2 SNEGSKA (reference sequence). The CDR3 is 16 amino acids. J lost 2 bases, V lost 0 bases, and 6 bases had no gene match. Here the CDR3 DNA reads TGCAGTGCTAGAGATGTGCTAGCGGGAGGCACCTACGAGCAGTACTTC. This codes for CSARDVLAGGTYEQYF.

The chain links TRBV27 to TRBJ2-3; either TRBD1 or TRBD2 may fit D (5 bases each). Per the germline V gene, CDR1 is MNHEY and CDR2 is SMNVEV (reference sequence). CDR3 length: 14 residues. The V end was cut by 5 bases, the J end by 6 bases, with 15 bases between. The CDR3, as DNA: TGTGCCAGCAGTCCGGGGCCCTACAGGGATACGCAGTATTTT. Amino acid sequence: CASSPGPYRDTQYF.

The rearrangement joins TRBV7-2 to TRBJ1-4; D remains unclear. Germline CDR1 reads SGHTA; CDR2 reads FQGNSA. With 5 bases removed from V and 12 bases from J, the gap between germline ends came to 13 bases. CDR3 length: 12 amino acids. CDR3 amino acids: CASSLPGAQLFF. The CDR3, as DNA: TGTGCCAGCAGCCTCCCCGGAGCGCAACTGTTTTTT.

There are a few counts of this clonotype. The chain has TRBV9 and TRBJ1-1; no definite D call. With 0 bases removed from V and 3 bases from J, the gap between germline ends came to 9 bases. Germline V gene sequence: CDR1 SGDLS, CDR2 YYNGEE. The CDR3 is made up of 14 amino acids. The CDR3 DNA reads as TGTGCCAGCAGCGTAGCTCCGGTCGACACTGAAGCTTTCTTT. It yields the protein CASSVAPVDTEAFF. Full variable domain (outside the CDR3, taken from reference TRBV9 and TRBJ1-1): DSGVTQTPKHLITATGQRVTLRCSPRSGDLSVYWYQQSLDQGLQFLIQYYNGEERAKGNILERFSAQQFPDLHSELNLSSLELGDSALYFCASSVAPVDTEAFFGQGTRLTVV.

This clonotype was counted only a few times. This chain uses TRBV5-1 with TRBJ2-1, with TRBD2 identical over 9 bases. CDR1 and CDR2 (germline): SGHRS, YFSETQ. The CDR3 has 16 residues. With 2 bases clipped from V and 8 bases from J, the junction kept 11 bases outside the gene matches. The CDR3 sequence: CASSFSGTSHGDEQFF. CDR3 nucleotide sequence: TGCGCCAGCAGCTTCTCTGGGACTAGCCACGGGGATGAGCAGTTCTTC.

The V call is TRBV7-9, the J call TRBJ2-2, with TRBD1 identical over 9 bases. Germline V gene lookup returns CDR1 SEHNR and CDR2 FQNEAQ (reference sequence). This CDR3 has 16 amino acids. The V segment lost 3 bases and the J segment 7 bases; nucleotides outside the gene matches: 9. CDR3 DNA: TGTGCCAGCAGCTTGCTCGGCGGGACAGGGTTCGGGGAGCTGTTTTTT. Its translation is CASSLLGGTGFGELFF.

A word on this clonotype: A much larger clone lies a single base off, so this may be a read error. Likely a read error: the CDR3 ends without its conserved phenylalanine or tryptophan. J is TRBJ1-1 and V is TRBV7-9, with D possibly being TRBD1 (6 bases). The CDR3 runs to 14 residues. V was clipped by 0 bases and J by 4 bases, with 9 bases between them. The germline CDR1 and CDR2 sequences are SEHNR and FQNEAQ (reference sequence). CDR3 sequence: CASSLATGFTEAFL. CDR3 DNA sequence: TGTGCCAGCAGCTTAGCGACAGGATTCACTGAAGCTTTCTTA.